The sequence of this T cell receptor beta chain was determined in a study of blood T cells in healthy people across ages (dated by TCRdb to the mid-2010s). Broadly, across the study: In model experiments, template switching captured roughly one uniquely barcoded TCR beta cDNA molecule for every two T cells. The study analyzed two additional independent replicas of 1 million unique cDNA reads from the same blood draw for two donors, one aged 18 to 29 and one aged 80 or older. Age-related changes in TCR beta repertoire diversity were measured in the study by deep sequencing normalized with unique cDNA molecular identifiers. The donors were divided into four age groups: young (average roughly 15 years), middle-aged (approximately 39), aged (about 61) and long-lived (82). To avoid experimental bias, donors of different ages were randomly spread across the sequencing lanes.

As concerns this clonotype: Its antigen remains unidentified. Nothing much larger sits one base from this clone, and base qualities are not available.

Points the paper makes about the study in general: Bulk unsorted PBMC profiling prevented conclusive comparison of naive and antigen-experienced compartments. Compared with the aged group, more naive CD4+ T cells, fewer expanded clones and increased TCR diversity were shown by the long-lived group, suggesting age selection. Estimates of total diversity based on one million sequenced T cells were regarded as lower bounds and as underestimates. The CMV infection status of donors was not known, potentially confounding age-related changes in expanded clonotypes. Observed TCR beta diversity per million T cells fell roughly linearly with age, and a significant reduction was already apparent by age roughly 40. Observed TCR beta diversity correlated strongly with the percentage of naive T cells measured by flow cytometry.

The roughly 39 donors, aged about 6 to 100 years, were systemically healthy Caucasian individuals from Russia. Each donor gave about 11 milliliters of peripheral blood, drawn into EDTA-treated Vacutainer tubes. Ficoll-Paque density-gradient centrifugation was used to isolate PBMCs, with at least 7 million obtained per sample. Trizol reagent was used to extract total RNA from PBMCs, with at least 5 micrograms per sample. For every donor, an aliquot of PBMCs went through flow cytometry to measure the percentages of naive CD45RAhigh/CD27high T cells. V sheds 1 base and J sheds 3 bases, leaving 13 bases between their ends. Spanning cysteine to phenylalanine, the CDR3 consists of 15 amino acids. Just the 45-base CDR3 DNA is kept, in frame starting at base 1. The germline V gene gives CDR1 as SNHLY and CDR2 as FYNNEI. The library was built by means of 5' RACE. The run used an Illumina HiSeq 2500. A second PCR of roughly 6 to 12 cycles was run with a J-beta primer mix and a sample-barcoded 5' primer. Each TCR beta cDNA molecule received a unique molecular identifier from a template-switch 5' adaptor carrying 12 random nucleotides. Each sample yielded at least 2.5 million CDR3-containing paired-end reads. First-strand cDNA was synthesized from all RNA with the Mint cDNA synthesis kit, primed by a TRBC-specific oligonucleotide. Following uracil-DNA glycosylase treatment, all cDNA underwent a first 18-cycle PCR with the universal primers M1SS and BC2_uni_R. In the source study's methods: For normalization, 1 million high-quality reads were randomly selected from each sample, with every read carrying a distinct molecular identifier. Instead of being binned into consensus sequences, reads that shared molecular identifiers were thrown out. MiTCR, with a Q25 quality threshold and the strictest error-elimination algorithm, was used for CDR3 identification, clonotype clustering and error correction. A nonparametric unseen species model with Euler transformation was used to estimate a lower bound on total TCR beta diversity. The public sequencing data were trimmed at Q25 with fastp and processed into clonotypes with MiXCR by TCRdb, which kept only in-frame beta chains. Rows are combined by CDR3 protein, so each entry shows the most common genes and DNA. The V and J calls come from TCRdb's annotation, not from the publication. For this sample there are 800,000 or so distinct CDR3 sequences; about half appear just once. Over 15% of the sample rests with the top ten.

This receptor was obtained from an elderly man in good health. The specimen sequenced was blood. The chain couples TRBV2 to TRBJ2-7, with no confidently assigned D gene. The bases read TGTGCCAGCAGTGAAGGAAAGTATGTGATCTACGAGCAGTACTTC. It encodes CASSEGKYVIYEQYF.